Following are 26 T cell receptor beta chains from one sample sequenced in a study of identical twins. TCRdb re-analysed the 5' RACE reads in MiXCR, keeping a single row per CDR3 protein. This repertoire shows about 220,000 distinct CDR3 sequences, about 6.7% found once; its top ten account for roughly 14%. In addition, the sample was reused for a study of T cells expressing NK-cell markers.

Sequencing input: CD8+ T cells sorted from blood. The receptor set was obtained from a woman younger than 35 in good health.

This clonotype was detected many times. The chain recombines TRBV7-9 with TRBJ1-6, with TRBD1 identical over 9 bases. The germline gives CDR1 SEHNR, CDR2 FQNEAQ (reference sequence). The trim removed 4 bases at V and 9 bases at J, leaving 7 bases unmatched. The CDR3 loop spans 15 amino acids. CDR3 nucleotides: TGTGCCAGCAGCTCTCCGGGACAGGGTGGTTCACCCCTCCACTTT. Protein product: CASSSPGQGGSPLHF.

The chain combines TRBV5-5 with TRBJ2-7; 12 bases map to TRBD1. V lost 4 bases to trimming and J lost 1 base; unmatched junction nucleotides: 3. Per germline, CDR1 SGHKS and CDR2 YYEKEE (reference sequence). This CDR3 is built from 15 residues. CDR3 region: CASSRDRGLSYEQYF. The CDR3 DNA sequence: TGTGCCAGCAGCCGGGACAGGGGGCTATCCTACGAGCAGTACTTC.

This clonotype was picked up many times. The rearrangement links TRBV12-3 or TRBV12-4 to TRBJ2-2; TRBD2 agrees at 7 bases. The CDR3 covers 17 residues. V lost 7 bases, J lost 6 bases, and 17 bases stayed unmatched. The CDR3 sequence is CASNPPSGEGRPGELFF. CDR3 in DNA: TGTGCCAGCAATCCCCCTAGCGGTGAAGGGCGTCCCGGGGAGCTGTTTTTT.

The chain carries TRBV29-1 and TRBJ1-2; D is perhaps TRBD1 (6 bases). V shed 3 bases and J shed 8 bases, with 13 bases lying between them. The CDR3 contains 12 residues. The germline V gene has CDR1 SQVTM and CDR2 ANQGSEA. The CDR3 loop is CSVEDSYYGYTF. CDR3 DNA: TGCAGCGTTGAGGACAGTTATTACGGCTACACCTTC.

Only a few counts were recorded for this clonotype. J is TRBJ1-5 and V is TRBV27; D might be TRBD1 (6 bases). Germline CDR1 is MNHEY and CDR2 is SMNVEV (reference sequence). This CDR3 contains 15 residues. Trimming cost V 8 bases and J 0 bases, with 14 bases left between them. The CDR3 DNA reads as TGTGCCAGCTGCCCAGGGGCGTATAGCAATCAGCCCCAGCATTTT. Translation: CASCPGAYSNQPQHF.

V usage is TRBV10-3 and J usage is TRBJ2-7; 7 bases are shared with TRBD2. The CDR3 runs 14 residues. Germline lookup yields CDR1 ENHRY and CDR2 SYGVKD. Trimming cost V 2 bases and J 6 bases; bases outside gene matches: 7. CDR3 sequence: CAISEKTGTTEQYF. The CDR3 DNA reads TGTGCCATCAGTGAGAAAACCGGGACTACCGAGCAGTACTTC.

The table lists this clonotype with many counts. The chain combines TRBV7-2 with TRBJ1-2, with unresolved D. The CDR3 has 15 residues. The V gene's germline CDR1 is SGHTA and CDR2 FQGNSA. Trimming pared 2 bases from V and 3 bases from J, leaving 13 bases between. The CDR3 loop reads CASSLSQGSDYGYTF. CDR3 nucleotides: TGTGCCAGCAGCTTAAGCCAAGGGTCTGACTATGGCTACACCTTC.

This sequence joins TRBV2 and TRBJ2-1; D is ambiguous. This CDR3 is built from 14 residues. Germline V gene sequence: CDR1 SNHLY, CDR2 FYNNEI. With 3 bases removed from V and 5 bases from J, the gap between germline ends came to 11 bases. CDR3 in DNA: TGTGCCAGCAGTGACCCCGCCCTCGACAATGAGCAGTTCTTC. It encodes CASSDPALDNEQFF.

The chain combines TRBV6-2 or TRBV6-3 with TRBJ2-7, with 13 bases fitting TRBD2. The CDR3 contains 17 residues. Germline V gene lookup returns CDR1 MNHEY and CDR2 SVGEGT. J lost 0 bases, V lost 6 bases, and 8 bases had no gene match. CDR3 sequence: CASRTGLAGVYSYEQYF. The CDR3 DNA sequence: TGTGCCAGCAGAACCGGACTAGCGGGGGTCTACTCCTACGAGCAGTACTTC.

CDR3 residues: CASSLTSAVKNIQYF. The CDR3 nucleotides are TGTGCCAGCAGCTTAACTAGCGCGGTCAAAAACATTCAGTACTTC. The chain joins TRBV7-2 to TRBJ2-4, with TRBD2 matching 7 bases. Germline values: CDR1 SGHTA, CDR2 FQGNSA. Trimming took 2 bases from V and 3 from J; bases not matched to a gene: 4. There are 15 residues in the CDR3.

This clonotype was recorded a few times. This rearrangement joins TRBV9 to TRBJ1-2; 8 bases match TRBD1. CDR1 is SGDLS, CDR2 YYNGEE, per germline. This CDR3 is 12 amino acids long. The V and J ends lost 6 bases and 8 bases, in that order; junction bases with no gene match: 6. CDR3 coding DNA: TGTGCCAGCAAGGGGACAGGCGCCGGCTACACCTTC. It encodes CASKGTGAGYTF.

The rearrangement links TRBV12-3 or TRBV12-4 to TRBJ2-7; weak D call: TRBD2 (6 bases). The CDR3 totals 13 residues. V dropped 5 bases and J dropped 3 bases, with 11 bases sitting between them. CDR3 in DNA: TGTGCCAGCAGTAACCCCGGGGGCTACGAGCAGTACTTC. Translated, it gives CASSNPGGYEQYF.

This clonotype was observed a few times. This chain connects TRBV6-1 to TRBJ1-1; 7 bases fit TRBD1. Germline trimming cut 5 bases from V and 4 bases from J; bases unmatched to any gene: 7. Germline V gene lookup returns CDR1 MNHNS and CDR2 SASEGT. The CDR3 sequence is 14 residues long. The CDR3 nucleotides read TGTGCCAGCAGTCCCTCCGCAGGGGGCACTGAAGCTTTCTTT. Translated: CASSPSAGGTEAFF.

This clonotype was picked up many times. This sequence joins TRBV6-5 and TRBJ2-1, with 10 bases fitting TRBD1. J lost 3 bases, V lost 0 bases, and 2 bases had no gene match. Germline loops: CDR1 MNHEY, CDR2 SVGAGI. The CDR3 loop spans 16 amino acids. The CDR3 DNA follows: TGTGCCAGCAGTTACTCCGGGACAGGGGTCTACAATGAGCAGTTCTTC. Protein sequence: CASSYSGTGVYNEQFF.

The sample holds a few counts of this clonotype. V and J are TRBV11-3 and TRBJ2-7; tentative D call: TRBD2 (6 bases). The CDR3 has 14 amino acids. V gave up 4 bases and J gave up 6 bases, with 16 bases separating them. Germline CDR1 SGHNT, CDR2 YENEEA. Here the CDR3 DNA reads TGTGCCAGCAGCTCTCGGGACTCCCTCCCCGAGCAGTACTTC. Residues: CASSSRDSLPEQYF.

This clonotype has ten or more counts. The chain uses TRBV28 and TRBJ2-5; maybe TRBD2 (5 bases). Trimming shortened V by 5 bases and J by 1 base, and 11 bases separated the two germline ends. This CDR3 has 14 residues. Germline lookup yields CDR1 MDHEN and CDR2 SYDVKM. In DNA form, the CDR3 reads TGTGCCAGCAGTACTCGGGGATTCCAAGAGACCCAGTACTTC. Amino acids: CASSTRGFQETQYF. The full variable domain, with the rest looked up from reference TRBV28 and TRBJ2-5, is DVKVTQSSRYLVKRTGEKVFLECVQDMDHENMFWYRQDPGLGLRLIYFSYDVKMKEKGDIPEGYSVSREKKERFSLILESASTNQTSMYLCASSTRGFQETQYFGPGTRLLVL.

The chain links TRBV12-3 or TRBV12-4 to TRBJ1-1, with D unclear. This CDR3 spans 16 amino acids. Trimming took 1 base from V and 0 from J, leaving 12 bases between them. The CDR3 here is CASSLVFRVVNTEAFF. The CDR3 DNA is TGTGCCAGCAGTTTAGTTTTTAGGGTAGTGAACACTGAAGCTTTCTTT.

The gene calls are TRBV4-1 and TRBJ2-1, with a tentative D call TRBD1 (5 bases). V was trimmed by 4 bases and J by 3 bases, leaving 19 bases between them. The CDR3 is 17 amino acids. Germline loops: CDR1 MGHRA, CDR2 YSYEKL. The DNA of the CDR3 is TGCGCCAGCAGCCCACTATATGGGGCTAGGGACTACAATGAGCAGTTCTTC. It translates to CASSPLYGARDYNEQFF.

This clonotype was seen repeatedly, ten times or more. The CDR3 DNA reads as TGTGCCAGCAGCCGACCGGGACAGGGGTACGAGCAGTACTTC. Amino acid sequence: CASSRPGQGYEQYF. The V gene is TRBV6-1, the J gene TRBJ2-7, with 10 bases aligning to TRBD1. V trimming: 6 bases; J trimming: 4 bases; junction bases outside the gene matches: 6. This CDR3 has 14 residues. The germline V gene has CDR1 MNHNS and CDR2 SASEGT.

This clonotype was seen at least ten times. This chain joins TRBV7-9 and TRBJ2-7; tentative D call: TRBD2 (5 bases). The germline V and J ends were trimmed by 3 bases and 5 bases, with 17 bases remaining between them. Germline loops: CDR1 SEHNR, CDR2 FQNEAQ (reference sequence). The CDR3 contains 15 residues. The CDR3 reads CASSFSTGILNEQYF. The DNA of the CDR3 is TGTGCCAGCAGCTTTTCGACGGGGATTTTGAACGAGCAGTACTTC.

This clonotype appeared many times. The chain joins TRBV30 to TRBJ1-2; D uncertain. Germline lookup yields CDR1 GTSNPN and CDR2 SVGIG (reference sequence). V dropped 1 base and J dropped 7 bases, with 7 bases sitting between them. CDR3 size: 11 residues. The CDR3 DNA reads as TGTGCCTGGAGTGGGGATAGTGGCTACACCTTC. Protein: CAWSGDSGYTF. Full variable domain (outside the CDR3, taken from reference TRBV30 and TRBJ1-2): SQTIHQWPATLVQPVGSPLSLECTVEGTSNPNLYWYRQAAGRGLQLLFYSVGIGQISSEVPQNLSASRPQDRQFILSSKKLLLSDSGFYLCAWSGDSGYTFGSGTRLTVV.

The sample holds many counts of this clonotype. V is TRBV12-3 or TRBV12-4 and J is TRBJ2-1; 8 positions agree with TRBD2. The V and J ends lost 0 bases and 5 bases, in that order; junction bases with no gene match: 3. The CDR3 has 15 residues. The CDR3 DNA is TGTGCCAGCAGTTTAGCGCCGGGGGGGAACAATGAGCAGTTCTTC. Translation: CASSLAPGGNNEQFF.

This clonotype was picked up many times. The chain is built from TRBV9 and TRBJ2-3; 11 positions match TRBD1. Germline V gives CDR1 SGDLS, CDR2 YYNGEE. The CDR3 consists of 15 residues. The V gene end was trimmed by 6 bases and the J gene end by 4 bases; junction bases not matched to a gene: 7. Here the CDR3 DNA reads TGTGCCAGCAAGCCCGGGACAGGGGGTGCAGATACGCAGTATTTT. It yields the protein CASKPGTGGADTQYF.

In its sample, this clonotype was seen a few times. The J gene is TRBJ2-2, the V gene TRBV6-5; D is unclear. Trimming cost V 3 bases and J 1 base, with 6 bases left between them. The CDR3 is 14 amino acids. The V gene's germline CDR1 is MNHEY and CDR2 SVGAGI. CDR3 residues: CASSYYQNTGELFF. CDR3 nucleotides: TGTGCCAGCAGTTATTACCAGAACACCGGGGAGCTGTTTTTT.

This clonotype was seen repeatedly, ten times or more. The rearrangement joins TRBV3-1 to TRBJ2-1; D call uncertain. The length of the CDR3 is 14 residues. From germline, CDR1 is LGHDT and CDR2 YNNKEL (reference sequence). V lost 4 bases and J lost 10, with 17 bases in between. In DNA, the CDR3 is TGTGCCAGCAGCCCGGGCCGGGTCCCCAACGAGCAGTTCTTC. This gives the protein CASSPGRVPNEQFF.

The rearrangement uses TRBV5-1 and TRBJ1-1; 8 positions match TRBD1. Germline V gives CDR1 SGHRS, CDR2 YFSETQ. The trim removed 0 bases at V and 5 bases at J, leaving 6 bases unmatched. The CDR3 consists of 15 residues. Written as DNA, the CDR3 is TGCGCCAGCAGCTTGGCCCAGGGGGCAGGAACTGAAGCTTTCTTT. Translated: CASSLAQGAGTEAFF.